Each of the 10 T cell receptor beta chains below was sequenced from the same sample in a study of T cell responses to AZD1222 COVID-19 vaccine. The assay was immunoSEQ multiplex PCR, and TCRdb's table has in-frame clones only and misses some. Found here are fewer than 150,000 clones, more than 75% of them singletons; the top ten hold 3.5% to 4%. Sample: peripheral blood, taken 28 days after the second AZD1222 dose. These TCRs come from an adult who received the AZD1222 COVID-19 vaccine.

Here the CDR3 DNA reads TGTGCCTGGAGTGTGGGTTTGTATCAGCCCCAGCATTTT. This encodes CAWSVGLYQPQHF. The rearrangement links TRBV30 to TRBJ1-5; D remains unclear. V was clipped by 0 bases and J by 5 bases, with 8 bases between them. This CDR3 spans 13 amino acids. Germline-derived CDR1 and CDR2 are GTSNPN and SVGIG (reference sequence).

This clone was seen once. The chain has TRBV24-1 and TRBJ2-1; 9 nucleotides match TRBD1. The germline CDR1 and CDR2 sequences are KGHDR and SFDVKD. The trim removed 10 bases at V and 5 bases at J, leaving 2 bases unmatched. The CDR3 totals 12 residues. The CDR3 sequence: CATGDRDNEQFF. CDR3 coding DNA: TGTGCCACAGGGGACAGGGACAATGAGCAGTTCTTC.

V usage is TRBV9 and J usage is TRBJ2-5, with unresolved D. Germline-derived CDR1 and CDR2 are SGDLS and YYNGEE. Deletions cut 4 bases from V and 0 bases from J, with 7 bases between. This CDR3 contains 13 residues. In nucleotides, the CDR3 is TGTGCCAGCAGCCCTCTGTACCAAGAGACCCAGTACTTC. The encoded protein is CASSPLYQETQYF.

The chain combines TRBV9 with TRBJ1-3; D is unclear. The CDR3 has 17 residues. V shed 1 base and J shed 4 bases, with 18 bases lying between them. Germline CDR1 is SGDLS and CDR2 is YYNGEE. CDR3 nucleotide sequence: TGTGCCAGCAGCGTACCCGAGGGCTCCAGAGGAGGAAACACCATATATTTT. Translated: CASSVPEGSRGGNTIYF.

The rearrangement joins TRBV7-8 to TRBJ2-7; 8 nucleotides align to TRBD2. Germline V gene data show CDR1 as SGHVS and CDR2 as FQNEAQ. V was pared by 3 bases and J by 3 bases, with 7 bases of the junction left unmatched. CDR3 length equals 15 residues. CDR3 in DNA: TGTGCCAGCAGCTTCCCGGGAAGCGGGAGCTACGAGCAGTACTTC. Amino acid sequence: CASSFPGSGSYEQYF.

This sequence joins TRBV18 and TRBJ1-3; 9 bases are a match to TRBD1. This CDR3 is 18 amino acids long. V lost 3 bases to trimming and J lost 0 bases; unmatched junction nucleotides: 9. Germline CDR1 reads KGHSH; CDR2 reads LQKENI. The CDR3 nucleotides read TGTGCCAGCTCACCCATCCAAACAGGGGGCCCCTCTGGAAACACCATATATTTT. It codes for CASSPIQTGGPSGNTIYF.

This CDR3 is CASSSWSSYEQYF. CDR3 DNA sequence: TGTGCCAGCAGTAGTTGGAGTTCCTACGAGCAGTACTTC. The chain recombines TRBV27 with TRBJ2-7; D not resolved. CDR1 is MNHEY and CDR2 is SMNVEV in the germline V gene (reference sequence). The CDR3 sequence is 13 residues long. V lost 5 bases to trimming and J lost 1 base, with 9 bases between them.

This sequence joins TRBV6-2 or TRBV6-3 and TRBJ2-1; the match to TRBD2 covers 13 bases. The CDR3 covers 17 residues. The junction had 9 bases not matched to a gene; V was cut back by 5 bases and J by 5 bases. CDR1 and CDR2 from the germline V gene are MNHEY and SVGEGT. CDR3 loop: CASSTWTSGSLNNEQFF. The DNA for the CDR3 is TGTGCCAGCAGTACCTGGACTAGCGGGAGTCTAAACAATGAGCAGTTCTTC.

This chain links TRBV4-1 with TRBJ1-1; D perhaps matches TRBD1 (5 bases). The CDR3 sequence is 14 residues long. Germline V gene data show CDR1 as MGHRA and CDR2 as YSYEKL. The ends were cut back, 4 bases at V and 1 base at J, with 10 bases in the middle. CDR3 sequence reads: CASSRKDTNTEAFF. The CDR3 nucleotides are TGCGCCAGCAGCCGCAAGGACACGAACACTGAAGCTTTCTTT.

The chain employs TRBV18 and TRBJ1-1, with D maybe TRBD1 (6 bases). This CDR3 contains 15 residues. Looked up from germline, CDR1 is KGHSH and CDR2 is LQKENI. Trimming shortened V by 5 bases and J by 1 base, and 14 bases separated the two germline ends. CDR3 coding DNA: TGTGCCAGCTCATCTCGTCCGACAGGGAACACTGAAGCTTTCTTT. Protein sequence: CASSSRPTGNTEAFF.